Listed below are T cell receptor beta chains from one sample, sequenced in a study of OX40 agonist ivuxolimab in advanced cancers. Libraries were prepared by immunoSEQ multiplex PCR; TCRdb keeps only in-frame clonotypes and omits some of them. The sample lists 70,000 or so clones; around 80% were seen once. The input for sequencing was CD4+ or CD8+ T cells sorted from blood, taken in a trial of the OX40 agonist ivuxolimab. The receptors shown here come from an adult with an advanced solid tumor such as melanoma, head and neck, liver or kidney cancer. The CDR3 runs from the conserved cysteine through the conserved F or W. Each record gives: clone size, D gene, J gene, V gene, CDR3 length, CDR3 DNA, CDR3 protein. A D gene is named only where the DNA matches it firmly. For some rows the clone size is stated as once, few or many, or as a class when expanded; others skip it.

>few|TRBD1|TRBJ1-6|TRBV11-2|15
TGTGCCAGCAGCTCCGCCGGGACAGGGAATTCACCCCTCCACTTT
CASSSAGTGNSPLHF
>NA|NA|TRBJ1-5|TRBV29-1|13
TGCAGCGTCGCCGGGGGGCCCAATCAGCCCCAGCATTTT
CSVAGGPNQPQHF
>NA|TRBD1|TRBJ1-1|TRBV11-2|14
TGTGCCAGCAGCTTTCAGGGGGTGTCCACTGAAGCTTTCTTT
CASSFQGVSTEAFF
>NA|NA|TRBJ2-5|TRBV10-1|13
TGCGCCAGCAGTGTTGGGATGTCAGAGACCCAGTACTTC
CASSVGMSETQYF
>NA|TRBD1|TRBJ2-1|TRBV5-1|15
TGCGCCAGCAGCGAGGGACAGGGGCCCTACAATGAGCAGTTCTTC
CASSEGQGPYNEQFF
>NA|NA|TRBJ2-1|TRBV19|13
TGTGCCAGTAGTATTGCCGGGGAAAATGAGCAGTTCTTC
CASSIAGENEQFF
>once|NA|TRBJ1-2|TRBV4-1|12
TGCGCCAGCAGCCCCGGTCAGTACGGCTACACCTTC
CASSPGQYGYTF
>few|TRBD1|TRBJ1-1|TRBV6-1|14
TGTGCCAGCAGTGAAGCAGTGGACAGGGGTAAAGCTTTCTTT
CASSEAVDRGKAFF
>few|NA|TRBJ1-1|TRBV5-1|13
TGCGCCAGCAGCTCAGAGAGGAACACTGAAGCTTTCTTT
CASSSERNTEAFF
>NA|NA|TRBJ1-4|TRBV6-5|14
TGTGCCAGCAGTTCCCAGGCAACTAATGAAAAACTGTTTTTT
CASSSQATNEKLFF
>NA|TRBD1|TRBJ1-5|TRBV19|15
TGTGCCAGTAGTATAGGGACAGGGGGCAATCAGCCCCAGCATTTT
CASSIGTGGNQPQHF
>NA|NA|TRBJ1-6|TRBV5-6|16
TGTGCCAGCAGCCCCCCAGGCGGGACGGGTAATTCACCCCTCCACTTT
CASSPPGGTGNSPLHF
>NA|TRBD1|TRBJ1-3|TRBV9|16
TGTGCCAGCAGCGTAGCACAGGGGGCTTCTGGAAACACCATATATTTT
CASSVAQGASGNTIYF
>NA|TRBD1|TRBJ2-7|TRBV28|15
TGTGCCAGCAGTCCCTACGGCCGGGGACAGTACGAGCAGTACTTC
CASSPYGRGQYEQYF
>few|TRBD1|TRBJ1-5|TRBV4-2|16
TGTGCCAGCAGCCAAGGTGCAGGGACAGGGTATCAGCCCCAGCATTTT
CASSQGAGTGYQPQHF
>NA|NA|TRBJ2-5|TRBV4-2|15
TGTGCCAGCAGCCAAGACGGCCAGCGACAAGAGACCCAGTACTTC
CASSQDGQRQETQYF
>few|NA|TRBJ1-2|TRBV4-3|15
TGCGCCAGCAGCCAAGATCGGACGCATTACTATGGCTACACCTTC
CASSQDRTHYYGYTF